What follows is one T cell receptor beta chain and its context. Its antigen is currently unknown. This entry comes from a study of T cell responses to AZD1222 COVID-19 vaccine. Profiling relied on immunoSEQ multiplex PCR, and the TCRdb table lists in-frame clones only, not all of them. The sample carries 65,000 to 100,000 clones, 75% to 95% recorded once. CDR1 and CDR2 from the germline V gene are LGHNA and YSLEER. CDR3 length equals 15 residues. Trimming took off 1 base at V and 0 bases at J, with 7 bases between the two ends. Study-level findings and limits: Two doses of AZD1222 preceded a rise in Spike-specific TCR breadth and depth.

The source material was peripheral blood, sampled 28 days after the second AZD1222 dose. This sequence joins TRBV4-3 and TRBJ2-1; unclear D gene. The receptor comes from an adult who received the AZD1222 COVID-19 vaccine. The CDR3: CASSQGTVSYNEQFF. CDR3 DNA: TGCGCCAGCAGCCAAGGGACCGTCTCCTACAATGAGCAGTTCTTC.